This T cell receptor beta chain was sequenced during a study of cytomegalovirus exposure and HLA in healthy donors. Points on this clone: Antigen specificity is unknown.

Per germline, CDR1 SGHDT and CDR2 YYEEEE. The CDR3 runs 11 residues. PCR was performed using 60 Vbeta and 13 Jbeta primers. The repertoire was sequenced with immunoSEQ multiplex PCR; TCRdb's copy has only in-frame clones and lacks some. The profile shows around 190,000 clones, roughly 82% of them singletons. Regarding the study as a whole: Certain sequence variants were highly shared and formed a cluster, and this cluster was likely a sequencing artifact. Earlier analysis yielded a pattern in which most TCR beta V segments were productive about 90% or about 30% of the time. CMV antigen specificity was confirmed in vitro for three CMV-associated chains. Cytomegalovirus-associated TCR beta chains were listed, numbering under 200.

The receptor was isolated from a girl aged 2-10 years in good health and CMV-seropositive. Sequencing was performed on PBMCs. The chain is built from TRBV5-6 and TRBJ2-5; D gene unclear. The J call may be mistaken, given a closer DNA end match to TRBJ2-7. DNA of the CDR3: TGTGCCAGCAGCTTTAGTAACGAGCAGTACTTC. Its translation is CASSFSNEQYF.